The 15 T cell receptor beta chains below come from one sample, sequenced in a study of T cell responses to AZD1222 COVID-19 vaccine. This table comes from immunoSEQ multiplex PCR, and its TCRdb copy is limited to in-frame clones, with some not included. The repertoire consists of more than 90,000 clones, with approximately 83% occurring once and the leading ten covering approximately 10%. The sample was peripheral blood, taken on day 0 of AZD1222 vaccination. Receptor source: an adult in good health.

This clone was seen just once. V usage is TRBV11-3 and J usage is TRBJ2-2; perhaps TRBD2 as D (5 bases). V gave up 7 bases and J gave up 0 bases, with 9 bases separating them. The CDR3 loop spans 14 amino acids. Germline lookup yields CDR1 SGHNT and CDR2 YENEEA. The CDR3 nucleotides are TGTGCCAGCAAACGGGAAGCGAACACCGGGGAGCTGTTTTTT. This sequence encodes CASKREANTGELFF.

The CDR3 nucleotides are TGTGCCAGCAGTGACCAGGGTAATTCACCCCTCCACTTT. It codes for CASSDQGNSPLHF. This chain connects TRBV25-1 to TRBJ1-6, with D maybe TRBD1 (5 bases). The CDR3 sequence is 13 residues long. Germline CDR1 reads MGHDK; CDR2 reads SYGVNS. Trimming pared 3 bases from V and 6 bases from J, leaving 6 bases between.

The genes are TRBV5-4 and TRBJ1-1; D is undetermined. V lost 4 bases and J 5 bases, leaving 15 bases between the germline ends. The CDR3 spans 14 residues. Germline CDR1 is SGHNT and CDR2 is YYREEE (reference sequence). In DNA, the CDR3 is TGTGCCAGCAGCGCCCCGGCAGACCCTACTGAAGCTTTCTTT. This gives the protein CASSAPADPTEAFF.

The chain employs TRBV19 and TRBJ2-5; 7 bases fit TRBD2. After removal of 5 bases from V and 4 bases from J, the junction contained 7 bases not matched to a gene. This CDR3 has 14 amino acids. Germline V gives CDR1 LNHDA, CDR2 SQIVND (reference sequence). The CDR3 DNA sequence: TGTGCCAGTAGTGAGGTAACGGGAGGAGAGACCCAGTACTTC. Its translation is CASSEVTGGETQYF. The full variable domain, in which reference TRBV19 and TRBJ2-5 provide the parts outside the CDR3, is DGGITQSPKYLFRKEGQNVTLSCEQNLNHDAMYWYRQDPGQGLRLIYYSQIVNDFQKGDIAEGYSVSREKKESFPLTVTSAQKNPTAFYLCASSEVTGGETQYFGPGTRLLVL.

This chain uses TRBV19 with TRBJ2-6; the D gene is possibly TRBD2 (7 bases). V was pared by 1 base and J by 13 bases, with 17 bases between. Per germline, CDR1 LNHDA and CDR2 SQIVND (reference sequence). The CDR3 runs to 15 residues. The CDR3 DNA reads TGTGCCAGTAGTATAGGCCCGCCGGGGGGCCAGGTCCTGACTTTC. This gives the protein CASSIGPPGGQVLTF.

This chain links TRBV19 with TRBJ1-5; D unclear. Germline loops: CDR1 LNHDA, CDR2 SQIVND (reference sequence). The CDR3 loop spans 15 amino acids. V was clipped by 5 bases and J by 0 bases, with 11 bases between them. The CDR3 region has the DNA TGTGCCAGTAGTCCTAGATCAACTAGCAATCAGCCCCAGCATTTT. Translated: CASSPRSTSNQPQHF.

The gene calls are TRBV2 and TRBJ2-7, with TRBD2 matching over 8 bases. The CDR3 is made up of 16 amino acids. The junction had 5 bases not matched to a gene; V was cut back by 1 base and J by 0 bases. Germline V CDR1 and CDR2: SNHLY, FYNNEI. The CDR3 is CASSEGRGGSSYEQYF. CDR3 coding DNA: TGTGCCAGCAGTGAAGGACGGGGGGGCTCCTCCTACGAGCAGTACTTC.

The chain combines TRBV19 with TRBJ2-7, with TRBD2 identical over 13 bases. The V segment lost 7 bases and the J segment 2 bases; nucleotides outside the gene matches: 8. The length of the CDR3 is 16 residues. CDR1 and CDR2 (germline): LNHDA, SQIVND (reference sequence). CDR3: CASNPSGTSGTYEQYF. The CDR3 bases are TGTGCCAGTAACCCCTCCGGGACTAGCGGGACCTACGAGCAGTACTTC. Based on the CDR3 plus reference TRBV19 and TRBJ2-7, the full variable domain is DGGITQSPKYLFRKEGQNVTLSCEQNLNHDAMYWYRQDPGQGLRLIYYSQIVNDFQKGDIAEGYSVSREKKESFPLTVTSAQKNPTAFYLCASNPSGTSGTYEQYFGPGTRLTVT.

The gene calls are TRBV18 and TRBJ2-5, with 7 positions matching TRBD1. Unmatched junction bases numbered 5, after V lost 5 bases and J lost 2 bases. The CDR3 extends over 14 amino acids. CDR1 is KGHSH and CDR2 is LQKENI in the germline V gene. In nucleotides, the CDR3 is TGTGCCAGCTCATCGCAGGGGGTTCAAGAGACCCAGTACTTC. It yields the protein CASSSQGVQETQYF.

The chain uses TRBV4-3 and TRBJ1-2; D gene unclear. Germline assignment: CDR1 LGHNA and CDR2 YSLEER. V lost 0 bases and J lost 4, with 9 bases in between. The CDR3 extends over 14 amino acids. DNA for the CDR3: TGCGCCAGCAGCCAAGATAAACGGACCTATGGCTACACCTTC. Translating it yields CASSQDKRTYGYTF.

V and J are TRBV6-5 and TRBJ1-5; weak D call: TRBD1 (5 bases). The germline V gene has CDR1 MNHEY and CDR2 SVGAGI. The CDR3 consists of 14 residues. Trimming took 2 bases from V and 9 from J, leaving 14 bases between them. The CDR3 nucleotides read TGTGCCAGCAGTTACACCGGGACCGAGGGGCCCCAGCATTTT. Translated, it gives CASSYTGTEGPQHF.

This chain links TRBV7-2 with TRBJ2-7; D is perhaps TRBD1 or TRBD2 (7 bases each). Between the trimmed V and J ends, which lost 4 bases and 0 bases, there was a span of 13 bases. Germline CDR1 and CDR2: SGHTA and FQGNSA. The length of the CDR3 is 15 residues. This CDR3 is CASSSQGGSSYEQYF. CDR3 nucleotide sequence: TGTGCCAGCAGCTCTCAGGGGGGGAGCTCCTACGAGCAGTACTTC.

This CDR3 reads CASSASSGPSYNEQFF. The CDR3 coding sequence is TGTGCCAGCAGCGCCTCCAGCGGGCCCTCCTACAATGAGCAGTTCTTC. This chain uses TRBV9 with TRBJ2-1; a weak D match, TRBD2 (6 bases). Trimming cost V 3 bases and J 0 bases, with 13 bases left between them. Germline CDR1 reads SGDLS; CDR2 reads YYNGEE. The CDR3 consists of 16 residues.

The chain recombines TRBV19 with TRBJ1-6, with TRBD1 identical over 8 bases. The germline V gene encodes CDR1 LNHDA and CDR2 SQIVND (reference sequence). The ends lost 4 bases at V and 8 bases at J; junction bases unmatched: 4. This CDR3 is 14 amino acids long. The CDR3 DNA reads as TGTGCCAGTAGTACCGGGACAGGCGATTCACCCCTCCACTTT. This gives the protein CASSTGTGDSPLHF.

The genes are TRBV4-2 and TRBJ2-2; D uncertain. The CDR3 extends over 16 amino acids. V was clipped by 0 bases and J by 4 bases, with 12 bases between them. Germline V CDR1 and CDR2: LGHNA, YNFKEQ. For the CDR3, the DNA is TGTGCCAGCAGCCAAGAAGGGAATCTGGCCACCGGGGAGCTGTTTTTT. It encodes CASSQEGNLATGELFF.